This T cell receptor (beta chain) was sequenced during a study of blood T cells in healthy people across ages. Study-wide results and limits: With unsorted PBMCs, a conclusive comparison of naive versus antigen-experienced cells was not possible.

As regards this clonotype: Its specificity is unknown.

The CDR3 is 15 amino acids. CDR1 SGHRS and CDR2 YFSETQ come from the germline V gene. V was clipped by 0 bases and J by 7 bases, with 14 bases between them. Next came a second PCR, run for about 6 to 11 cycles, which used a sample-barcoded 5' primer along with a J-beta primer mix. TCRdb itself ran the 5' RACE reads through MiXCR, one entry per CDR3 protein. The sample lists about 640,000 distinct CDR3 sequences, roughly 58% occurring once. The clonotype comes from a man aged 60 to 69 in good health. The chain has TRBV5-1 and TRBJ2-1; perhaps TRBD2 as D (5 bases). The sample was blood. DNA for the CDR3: TGCGCCAGCAGCTTGGTAGAGGGTTTTGGGAATGAGCAGTTCTTC. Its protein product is CASSLVEGFGNEQFF.